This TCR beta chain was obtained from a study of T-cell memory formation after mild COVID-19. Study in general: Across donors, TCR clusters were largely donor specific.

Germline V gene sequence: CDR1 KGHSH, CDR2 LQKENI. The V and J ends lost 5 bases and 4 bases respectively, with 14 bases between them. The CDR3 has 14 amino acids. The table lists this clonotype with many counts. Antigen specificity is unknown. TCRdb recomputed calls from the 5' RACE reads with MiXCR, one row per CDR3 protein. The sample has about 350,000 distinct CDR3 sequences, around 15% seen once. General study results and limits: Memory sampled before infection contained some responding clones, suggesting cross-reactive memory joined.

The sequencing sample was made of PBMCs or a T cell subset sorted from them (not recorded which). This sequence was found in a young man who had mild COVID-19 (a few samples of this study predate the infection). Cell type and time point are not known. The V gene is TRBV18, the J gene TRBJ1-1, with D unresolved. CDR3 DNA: TGTGCCAGCTCAGGCCTTGAGGGAGGCACTGAAGCTTTCTTT. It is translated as CASSGLEGGTEAFF.